Each of the 21 T cell receptor beta chains below was sequenced from the same sample in a study of blood T cell repertoires in COVID-19. Only in-frame clones appear in the TCRdb table, and some are missing; sequencing was by immunoSEQ multiplex PCR. The sample shows 300,000 to 450,000 clones, roughly 84% of them seen only once. The sequenced sample consisted of PBMCs or T cells enriched from blood (not recorded which). All receptors come from a woman in her thirties who had recovered from COVID-19.

The rearrangement uses TRBV5-1 and TRBJ1-3, with D possibly matching TRBD1 (6 bases). This CDR3 comprises 16 residues. Trimming took 2 bases from V and 2 from J, leaving 14 bases between them. CDR1 is SGHRS, CDR2 YFSETQ, per germline. The CDR3 region has the DNA TGCGCCAGCAGCTTCACAGGGAGTGTGGCTGGAAACACCATATATTTT. Protein: CASSFTGSVAGNTIYF.

This clone was picked up one time. The chain combines TRBV12-3 or TRBV12-4 with TRBJ1-1; the D gene is possibly TRBD1 (5 bases). The CDR3 runs to 13 residues. V lost 7 bases and J lost 7, with 16 bases in between. The CDR3 nucleotides are TGTGCCAGCATTCTTCTGGGGGGGGTTGAAGCTTTCTTT. Translation: CASILLGGVEAFF.

This chain joins TRBV6-4 and TRBJ1-4; perhaps TRBD1 as D (5 bases). The CDR3 has 15 amino acids. Trimming pared 4 bases from V and 3 bases from J, leaving 12 bases between. Looked up from germline, CDR1 is MRHNA and CDR2 is SNTAGT. The DNA for the CDR3 is TGTGCCAGCAGTGGGAGGGGCAGTGCTAATGAAAAACTGTTTTTT. This sequence encodes CASSGRGSANEKLFF.

The CDR3 spells CAIWVDGGEQYF. Written as DNA, the CDR3 is TGTGCCATCTGGGTGGACGGGGGGGAGCAGTACTTC. The rearrangement links TRBV10-3 to TRBJ2-7; 7 bases fit TRBD2. With 8 bases clipped from V and 7 bases from J, the junction kept 8 bases outside the gene matches. The length of the CDR3 is 12 residues. Germline V gene data show CDR1 as ENHRY and CDR2 as SYGVKD.

This clone appeared once. This chain joins TRBV4-1 and TRBJ1-6; TRBD1 is a possible D gene (5 bases). The CDR3 is 16 residues long. V was clipped by 0 bases and J by 5 bases, with 11 bases between them. Germline assignment: CDR1 MGHRA and CDR2 YSYEKL. The DNA of the CDR3 is TGCGCCAGCAGCCAAGACGGAGGGGCGAATAATTCACCCCTCCACTTT. Amino acid sequence: CASSQDGGANNSPLHF.

The V gene is TRBV7-9, the J gene TRBJ1-5; no firm D call. V was cut by 1 base and J by 7 bases, with 8 bases left in between. CDR3 length equals 13 residues. Germline CDR1 and CDR2: SEHNR and FQNEAQ (reference sequence). The chain's CDR3 is CASSLGAGQPQHF. The DNA for the CDR3 is TGTGCCAGCAGCTTAGGGGCTGGACAGCCCCAGCATTTT.

The V and J genes are TRBV5-1 and TRBJ2-2; D is perhaps TRBD1 (5 bases). Germline CDR1 SGHRS, CDR2 YFSETQ. The CDR3 has 15 amino acids. Trimming left V 7 bases short and J 1 base short, with 14 bases between. In nucleotides, the CDR3 is TGCGCCAGCTGTTCGACAGCCCAGAACACCGGGGAGCTGTTTTTT. Translation gives CASCSTAQNTGELFF.

The chain employs TRBV19 and TRBJ1-5; 9 positions agree with TRBD1. This CDR3 region has 17 residues. Germline-derived CDR1 and CDR2 are LNHDA and SQIVND (reference sequence). V shed 1 base and J 4 bases; nucleotides not matched to a gene: 8. The CDR3 DNA is TGTGCCAGTAGTATAGTGCGGGGACAGGGTGGGAATCAGCCCCAGCATTTT. It specifies CASSIVRGQGGNQPQHF.

The chain is built from TRBV7-8 and TRBJ1-1, with 9 positions matching TRBD1. CDR1 and CDR2 from the germline V gene are SGHVS and FQNEAQ. The V segment lost 5 bases and the J segment 6 bases; nucleotides outside the gene matches: 10. CDR3 length equals 15 residues. The CDR3 reads CASSVQGASSAEAFF. DNA of the CDR3: TGTGCCAGCAGCGTACAGGGGGCGAGTAGTGCTGAAGCTTTCTTT.

The chain joins TRBV19 to TRBJ1-2; TRBD1 aligns across 7 bases. Germline lookup yields CDR1 LNHDA and CDR2 SQIVND (reference sequence). V dropped 5 bases and J dropped 3; count of bases not matched to a gene: 3. This CDR3 region has 13 residues. CDR3 amino acids: CASSVTGHYGYTF. The CDR3 nucleotides are TGTGCCAGTAGTGTGACAGGGCACTATGGCTACACCTTC.

J is TRBJ1-1 and V is TRBV2; TRBD1 aligns across 10 bases. Germline V gives CDR1 SNHLY, CDR2 FYNNEI. With 0 bases clipped from V and 5 bases from J, the junction kept 6 bases outside the gene matches. The CDR3 runs 16 residues. Here the CDR3 DNA reads TGTGCCAGCAGTGAAGCTCGGACAGGGGGAGGAACTGAAGCTTTCTTT. This encodes CASSEARTGGGTEAFF.

V and J are TRBV7-8 and TRBJ1-1, with TRBD1 matching 8 bases. CDR1 SGHVS and CDR2 FQNEAQ come from the germline V gene. This CDR3 spans 15 amino acids. V was pared by 4 bases and J by 3 bases, with 7 bases of the junction left unmatched. This CDR3 is CASSYVSGGDTEAFF. The CDR3 bases are TGTGCCAGCAGCTACGTGTCAGGGGGCGACACTGAAGCTTTCTTT.

The V and J genes are TRBV9 and TRBJ2-7; 9 nucleotides line up with TRBD1. V was clipped by 3 bases and J by 2 bases; unmatched bases: 12. The CDR3 loop spans 17 amino acids. CDR1 SGDLS and CDR2 YYNGEE come from the germline V gene. In nucleotides, the CDR3 is TGTGCCAGCAGCGGTAAATCCGGGACAGGGAGTACCTACGAGCAGTACTTC. Its translation is CASSGKSGTGSTYEQYF.

V is TRBV6-5 and J is TRBJ2-1, with 8 bases that match TRBD1. J gave up 6 bases and V 3 bases, and 7 bases lay outside the gene matches. This CDR3 is 15 amino acids long. The germline CDR1 and CDR2 sequences are MNHEY and SVGAGI. This chain's CDR3 is CASSYGQGIINEQFF. The CDR3 DNA sequence: TGTGCCAGCAGTTATGGACAGGGAATAATCAATGAGCAGTTCTTC.

CDR3: CASSYRQTNYGYTF. In DNA, the CDR3 is TGTGCCAGCAGTTACCGACAGACTAACTATGGCTACACCTTC. The chain combines TRBV6-5 with TRBJ1-2; the D gene is possibly TRBD1 (5 bases). The CDR3 loop spans 14 amino acids. Looked up from germline, CDR1 is MNHEY and CDR2 is SVGAGI. Between the trimmed V and J ends, which lost 2 bases and 0 bases, there was a span of 7 bases.

V usage is TRBV19 and J usage is TRBJ1-2; the D is unclear. V gave up 1 base and J gave up 5 bases, with 11 bases separating them. The CDR3 is 14 amino acids. Germline-derived CDR1 and CDR2 are LNHDA and SQIVND (reference sequence). CDR3 in amino acids: CASSIAGNRYGYTF. For the CDR3, the DNA is TGTGCCAGTAGTATAGCGGGGAATCGGTATGGCTACACCTTC. Variable domain in full (rest from reference TRBV19 and TRBJ1-2): DGGITQSPKYLFRKEGQNVTLSCEQNLNHDAMYWYRQDPGQGLRLIYYSQIVNDFQKGDIAEGYSVSREKKESFPLTVTSAQKNPTAFYLCASSIAGNRYGYTFGSGTRLTVV.

The V gene is TRBV5-5, the J gene TRBJ2-4; TRBD1 matches 9 bases. V lost 3 bases to trimming and J lost 8 bases; unmatched junction nucleotides: 3. CDR1 and CDR2 (germline): SGHKS, YYEKEE (reference sequence). The CDR3 has 13 residues. CDR3 sequence: CASSWDRVDIQYF. The CDR3 DNA reads as TGTGCCAGCAGCTGGGACAGGGTCGACATTCAGTACTTC.

The CDR3 nucleotides read TGTGCCAGCAGTGCGGGGGGGCCCCCAAATGAGCAGTTCTTC. It encodes CASSAGGPPNEQFF. This chain joins TRBV28 and TRBJ2-1, with 9 bases matching TRBD2. V lost 5 bases, J lost 7 bases, and 6 bases stayed unmatched. CDR3 length equals 14 residues. Looked up from germline, CDR1 is MDHEN and CDR2 is SYDVKM.

The chain recombines TRBV27 with TRBJ1-6; 8 bases agree with TRBD1. This CDR3 is 15 amino acids long. The V segment lost 2 bases and the J segment 6 bases; nucleotides outside the gene matches: 3. CDR1 and CDR2 (germline): MNHEY, SMNVEV (reference sequence). CDR3 loop: CASSLRGQANSPLHF. For the CDR3, the DNA is TGTGCCAGCAGTTTACGGGGACAGGCTAATTCACCCCTCCACTTT.

This sequence joins TRBV2 and TRBJ2-2; the match to TRBD2 covers 10 bases. This CDR3 comprises 15 residues. Per germline, CDR1 SNHLY and CDR2 FYNNEI. V lost 5 bases and J lost 5; bases outside the gene matches: 5. The CDR3 bases are TGTGCCAGCAGTCTCGGACTAGCGGCTACCGGGGAGCTGTTTTTT. It yields the protein CASSLGLAATGELFF.

The chain links TRBV5-1 to TRBJ2-3; 7 nucleotides agree with TRBD2. Germline lookup yields CDR1 SGHRS and CDR2 YFSETQ. V shed 3 bases and J 0 bases; nucleotides not matched to a gene: 7. The CDR3 spans 16 residues. CDR3 sequence (DNA): TGCGCCAGCAGCTCGCGGGGGAGCGCTAGCACAGATACGCAGTATTTT. Amino acids: CASSSRGSASTDTQYF.